This T cell receptor beta chain originates from a study of OX40 agonist ivuxolimab in advanced cancers. In terms of the full investigation: The costimulatory receptor OX40 (CD134) was targeted by ivuxolimab, a fully human IgG2 agonistic monoclonal antibody. Intravenous ivuxolimab was administered to patients every 2 weeks at six dose levels: 0.01, 0.1, 0.3, 1.5, 3 and 10 mg/kg. Among the approximately 50 dose-escalation patients, around 19 had hepatocellular carcinoma, 15 melanoma, 9 renal cell carcinoma and 9 head and neck cancer. In the dose-escalation cohort, approximately 82% of patients were male, and the mean age was around 60 years, with a range of about 23 to 90. Patients were allowed to have had prior anti-PD-1, anti-PD-L1 or anti-CTLA-4 therapy, and around 37% of the dose-escalation patients had previously received checkpoint inhibitors. Partial responses were achieved by three dose-escalation patients, of whom one had hepatocellular carcinoma and two had cutaneous melanoma. Peripheral TCRbeta sequencing aimed to test whether ivuxolimab altered TCR sequence diversity and caused clonal T-cell expansion. The paper describes the monotherapy dose-escalation part (N = 52 patients) of the phase I trial of ivuxolimab. On the study overall, not on this receptor specifically: Antigen specificity was not determined for the clonally expanded peripheral T cells. After ivuxolimab, more expanded clones were found on average in CD8+ T cells than in CD4+ T cells. Low levels of normalized T-cell clonal expansion were also seen in some patients who did not respond. In partial responders in the 0.1-3.0 mg/kg groups, normalized peripheral clonal expansion was found to be among the lowest, especially among CD8+ T cells. At doses from 0.1 to 3.0 mg/kg, clonal expansion was seen in both CD4+ and CD8+ blood T cells between baseline and week 6.

The CDR3 has 11 amino acids, counting the end cysteine and phenylalanine. Just the 33-base CDR3 DNA is kept, in frame starting at base 1. Based on the germline V gene, the CDR1 and CDR2 sequences are SGHNT and YENEEA. V is reduced by 5 bases and J by 3 bases, leaving a spacing of 3 bases between them. To sequence the TCRbeta CDR3 region, genomic DNA was isolated from the sorted cells. The immunoSEQ Assay was used for sequencing of TCRbeta CDR3 regions. The clones in this table, taken by TCRdb from immuneACCESS, are in-frame only. Not every clone is retained; where verified, under half of the shortfall comes from an unresolved V gene, and the cause of the rest is unknown. Recorded for this sample are 100,000 to 130,000 clones; 80% to 95% of them occurred a single time. The ten largest clones represent roughly 0.61% of the sample. Patients with autoimmune disease history or receiving systemic immunosuppression were excluded from the trial. In every dose cohort, peripheral blood was drawn for TCR sequencing at baseline, cycle 4 day 1, and cycle 7 day 1. Samples came from an open-label, multicenter, first-in-human phase I dose-escalation trial of ivuxolimab. Adults with locally advanced or metastatic melanoma, renal cell carcinoma, hepatocellular carcinoma or head and neck squamous cell carcinoma were enrolled in the trial. CD4+ and CD8+ T cells were sorted separately from peripheral blood before TCR sequencing.

This clone was observed a handful of times. The target of this receptor is not known. No much larger clone is present one base from it, and per-base qualities are unavailable. In this chain, TRBV11-3 is recombined with TRBJ2-3, with the D gene call left open. The sequences come from CD4+ or CD8+ T cells sorted from blood, collected in a trial of the OX40 agonist ivuxolimab. The sequence derives from an adult with an advanced solid tumor such as melanoma, head and neck, liver or kidney cancer. The bases read TGTGCCAGCAGCCAAACAGATACGCAGTATTTT. It specifies CASSQTDTQYF.